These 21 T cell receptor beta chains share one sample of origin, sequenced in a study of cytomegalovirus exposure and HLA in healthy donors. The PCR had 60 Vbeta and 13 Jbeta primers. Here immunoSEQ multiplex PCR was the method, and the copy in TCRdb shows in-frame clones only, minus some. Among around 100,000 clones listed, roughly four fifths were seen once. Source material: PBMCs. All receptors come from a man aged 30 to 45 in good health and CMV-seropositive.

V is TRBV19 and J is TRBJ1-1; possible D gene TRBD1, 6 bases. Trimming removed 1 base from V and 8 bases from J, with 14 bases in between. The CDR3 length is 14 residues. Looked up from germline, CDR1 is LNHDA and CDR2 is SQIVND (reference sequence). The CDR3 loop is CASSIGTVGREAFF. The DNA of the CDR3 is TGTGCCAGTAGTATAGGGACAGTGGGTCGGGAAGCTTTCTTT.

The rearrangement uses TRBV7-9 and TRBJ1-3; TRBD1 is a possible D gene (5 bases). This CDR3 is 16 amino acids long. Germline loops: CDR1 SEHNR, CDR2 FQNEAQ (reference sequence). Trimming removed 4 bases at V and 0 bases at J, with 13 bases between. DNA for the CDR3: TGTGCCAGCAGCTACCCTACAGGTGACTCTGGAAACACCATATATTTT. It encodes CASSYPTGDSGNTIYF. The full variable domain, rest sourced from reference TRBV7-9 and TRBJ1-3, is DTGVSQNPRHKITKRGQNVTFRCDPISEHNRLYWYRQTLGQGPEFLTYFQNEAQLEKSRLLSDRFSAERPKGSFSTLEIQRTEQGDSAMYLCASSYPTGDSGNTIYFGEGSWLTVV.

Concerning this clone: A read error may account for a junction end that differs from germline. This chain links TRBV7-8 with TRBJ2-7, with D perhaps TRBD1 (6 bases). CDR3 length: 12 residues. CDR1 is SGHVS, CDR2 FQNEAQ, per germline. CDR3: CASSLASPGHEF. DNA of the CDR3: TGTGCCAGCAGCTTAGCTTCTCCGGGACACGAGTTC.

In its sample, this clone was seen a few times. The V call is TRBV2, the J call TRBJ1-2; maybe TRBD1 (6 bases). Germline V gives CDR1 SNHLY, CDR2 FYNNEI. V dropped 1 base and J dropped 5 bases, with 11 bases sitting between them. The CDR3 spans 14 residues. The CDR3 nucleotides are TGTGCCAGCAGTGAAGAACAGGGCGTTTATGGCTACACCTTC. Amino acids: CASSEEQGVYGYTF.

CDR3 nucleotides: TGTGCCAGCAGCTTAGGGAACTCGGGACTCCACCCGAATGAGCAGTTCTTC. It codes for CASSLGNSGLHPNEQFF. The chain joins TRBV7-6 to TRBJ2-1; the D gene is possibly TRBD2 (6 bases). The CDR3 sequence is 17 residues long. V lost 1 base, J lost 7 bases, and 20 bases lay in between. Germline V gene lookup returns CDR1 SGHVS and CDR2 FNYEAQ.

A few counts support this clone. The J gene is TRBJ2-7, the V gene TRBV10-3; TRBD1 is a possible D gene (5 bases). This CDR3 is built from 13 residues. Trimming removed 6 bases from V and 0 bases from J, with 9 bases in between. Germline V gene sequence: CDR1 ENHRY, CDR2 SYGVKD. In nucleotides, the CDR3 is TGTGCCATCAGGTCAGGGCCCTCCTACGAGCAGTACTTC. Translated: CAIRSGPSYEQYF.

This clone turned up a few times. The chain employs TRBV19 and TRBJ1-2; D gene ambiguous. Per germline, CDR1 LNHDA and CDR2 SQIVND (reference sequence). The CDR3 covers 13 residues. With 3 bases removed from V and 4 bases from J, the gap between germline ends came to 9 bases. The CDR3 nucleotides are TGTGCCAGTAGTATTGGGAGCCTCTATGGCTACACCTTC. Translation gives CASSIGSLYGYTF. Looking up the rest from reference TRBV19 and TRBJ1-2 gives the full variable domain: DGGITQSPKYLFRKEGQNVTLSCEQNLNHDAMYWYRQDPGQGLRLIYYSQIVNDFQKGDIAEGYSVSREKKESFPLTVTSAQKNPTAFYLCASSIGSLYGYTFGSGTRLTVV.

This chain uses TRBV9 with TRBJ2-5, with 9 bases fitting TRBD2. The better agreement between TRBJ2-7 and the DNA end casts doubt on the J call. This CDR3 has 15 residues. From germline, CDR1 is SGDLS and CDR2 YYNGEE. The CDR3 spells CASSVGAGGPYEQYF. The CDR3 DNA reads TGTGCCAGCAGCGTAGGTGCGGGAGGGCCCTACGAGCAGTACTTC.

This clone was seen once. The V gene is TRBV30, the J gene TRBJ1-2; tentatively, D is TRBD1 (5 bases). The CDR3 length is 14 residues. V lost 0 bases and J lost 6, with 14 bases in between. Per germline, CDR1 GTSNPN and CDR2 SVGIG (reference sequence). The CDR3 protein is CAWSVRGDGNGYTF. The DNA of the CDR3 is TGTGCCTGGAGTGTACGGGGGGACGGAAATGGCTACACCTTC.

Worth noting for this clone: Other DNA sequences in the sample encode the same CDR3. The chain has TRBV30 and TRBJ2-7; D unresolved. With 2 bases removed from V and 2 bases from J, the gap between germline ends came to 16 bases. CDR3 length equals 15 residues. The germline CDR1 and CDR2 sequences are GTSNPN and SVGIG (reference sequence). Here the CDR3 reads CAWSPPASIPYEQYF. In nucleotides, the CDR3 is TGTGCCTGGAGTCCCCCCGCCAGTATCCCCTACGAGCAGTACTTC.

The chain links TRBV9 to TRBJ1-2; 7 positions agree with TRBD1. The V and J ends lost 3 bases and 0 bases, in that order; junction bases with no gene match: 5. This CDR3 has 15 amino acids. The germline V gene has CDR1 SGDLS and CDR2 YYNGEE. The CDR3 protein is CASSGRQGPNYGYTF. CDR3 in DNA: TGTGCCAGCAGCGGGCGACAGGGACCTAACTATGGCTACACCTTC.

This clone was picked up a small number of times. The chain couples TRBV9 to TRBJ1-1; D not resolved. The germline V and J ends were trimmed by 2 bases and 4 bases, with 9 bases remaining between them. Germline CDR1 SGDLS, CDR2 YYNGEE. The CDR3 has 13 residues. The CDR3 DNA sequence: TGTGCCAGCAGCGTCACCGAGGGCACTGAAGCTTTCTTT. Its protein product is CASSVTEGTEAFF.

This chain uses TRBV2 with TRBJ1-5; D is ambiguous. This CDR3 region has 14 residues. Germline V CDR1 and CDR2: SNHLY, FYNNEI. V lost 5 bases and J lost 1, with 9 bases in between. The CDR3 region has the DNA TGTGCCAGCAGTCAGGAACAGAGCAATCAGCCCCAGCATTTT. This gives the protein CASSQEQSNQPQHF.

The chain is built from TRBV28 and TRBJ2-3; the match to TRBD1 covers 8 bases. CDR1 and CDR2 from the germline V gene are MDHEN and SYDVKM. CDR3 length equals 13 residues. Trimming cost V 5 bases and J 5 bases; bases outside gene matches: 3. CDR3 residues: CASSPGGEDTQYF. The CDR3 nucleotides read TGTGCCAGCAGTCCAGGGGGCGAAGATACGCAGTATTTT. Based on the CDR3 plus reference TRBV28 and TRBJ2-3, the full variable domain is DVKVTQSSRYLVKRTGEKVFLECVQDMDHENMFWYRQDPGLGLRLIYFSYDVKMKEKGDIPEGYSVSREKKERFSLILESASTNQTSMYLCASSPGGEDTQYFGPGTRLTVL.

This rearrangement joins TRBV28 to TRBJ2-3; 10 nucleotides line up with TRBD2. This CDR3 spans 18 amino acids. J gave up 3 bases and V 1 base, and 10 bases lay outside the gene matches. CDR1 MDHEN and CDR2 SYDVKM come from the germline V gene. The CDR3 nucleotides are TGTGCCAGCAGTTTATCGCAAGCGGGAGGGCCTAGGACAGATACGCAGTATTTT. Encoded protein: CASSLSQAGGPRTDTQYF.

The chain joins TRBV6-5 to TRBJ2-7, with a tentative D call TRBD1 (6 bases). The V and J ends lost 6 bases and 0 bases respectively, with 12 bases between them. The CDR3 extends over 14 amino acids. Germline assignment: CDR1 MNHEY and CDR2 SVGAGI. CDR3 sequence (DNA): TGTGCCAGCAGAATGGGACACAACTCCTACGAGCAGTACTTC. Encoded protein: CASRMGHNSYEQYF.

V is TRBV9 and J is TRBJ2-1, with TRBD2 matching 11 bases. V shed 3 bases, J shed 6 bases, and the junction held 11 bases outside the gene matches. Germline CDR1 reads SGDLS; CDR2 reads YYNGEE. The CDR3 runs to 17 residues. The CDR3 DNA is TGTGCCAGCAGCGCCGATCGACTAGCGGGACTCTCCAATGAGCAGTTCTTC. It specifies CASSADRLAGLSNEQFF.

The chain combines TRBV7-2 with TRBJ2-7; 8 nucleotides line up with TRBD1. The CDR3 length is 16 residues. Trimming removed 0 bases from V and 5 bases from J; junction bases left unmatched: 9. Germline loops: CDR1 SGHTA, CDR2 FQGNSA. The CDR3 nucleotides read TGTGCCAGCAGCTTAGCGCTCCCAGGACAGGGTCACGAGCAGTACTTC. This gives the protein CASSLALPGQGHEQYF.

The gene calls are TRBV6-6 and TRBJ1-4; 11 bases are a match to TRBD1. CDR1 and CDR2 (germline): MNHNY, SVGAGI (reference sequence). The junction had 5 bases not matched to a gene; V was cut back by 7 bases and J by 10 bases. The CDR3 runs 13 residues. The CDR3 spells CASTGTGGVKLFF. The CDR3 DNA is TGTGCCAGCACCGGGACAGGGGGAGTAAAACTGTTTTTT.

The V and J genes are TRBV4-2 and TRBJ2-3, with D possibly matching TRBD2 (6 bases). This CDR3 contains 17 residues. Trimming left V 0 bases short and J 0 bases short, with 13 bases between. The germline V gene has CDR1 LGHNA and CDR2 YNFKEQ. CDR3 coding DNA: TGTGCCAGCAGCCAAGAAATAGCTAGCGCCAGCACAGATACGCAGTATTTT. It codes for CASSQEIASASTDTQYF.

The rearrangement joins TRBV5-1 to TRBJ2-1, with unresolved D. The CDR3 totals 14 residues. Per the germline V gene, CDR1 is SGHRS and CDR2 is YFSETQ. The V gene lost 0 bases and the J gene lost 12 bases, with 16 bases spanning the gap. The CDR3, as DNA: TGCGCCAGCAGCTTGGGAGGTGGGTCCTTGGGGCAGTTCTTC. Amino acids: CASSLGGGSLGQFF.